This T cell receptor beta chain was identified during a study of blood T cell repertoires in COVID-19. This clone was detected only once. TCRdb's table, derived via immunoSEQ multiplex PCR, lists solely in-frame clones and lacks some. The sample lists roughly 87,000 clones, around four fifths occurring once. Germline V gene sequence: CDR1 SGHAT, CDR2 FQNNGV. The CDR3 has 13 amino acids. Trimming cost V 5 bases and J 6 bases, with 10 bases left between them. Sequenced sample: peripheral blood. V is TRBV11-2 and J is TRBJ2-2; D might be TRBD2 (6 bases). This receptor was taken from a woman in her 70s with acute or convalescent COVID-19. DNA of the CDR3: TGTGCCAGCAGCCTCCCGGGGGCCGGGGAGCTGTTTTTT. Its translation is CASSLPGAGELFF.